This paragraph reports one T cell receptor (beta chain). Its antigen is not known. Germline V CDR1 and CDR2: DFQATT, SNEGSKA (reference sequence). Unmatched junction bases numbered 11, after V lost 6 bases and J lost 4 bases. There are 14 residues in the CDR3. This entry belongs to a study of T cells in Graves' hyperthyroidism and ophthalmopathy. From RNA transcripts, TCR beta CDR3 regions were amplified. TCR CDR3 underwent first-round RT-PCR with the HTBI primer set. TCRdb used MiXCR to reprocess the multiplex PCR reads, holding one entry per CDR3 protein. The sample comprises approximately 530,000 distinct CDR3 sequences, 16% of which are singletons, and around 18% rests with the top ten. Exclusions: uncontrolled infection, other autoimmune disease, pregnancy, lactation. Diagnosis rested on symptoms, serum thyroxine and TRAb, thyroid ultrasound, and orbital computed tomography. General study findings and limits: Within blood appeared most thyroid clonotypes that had expanded above 0.001. A median about 6.5 months before onset, the model predicted ophthalmopathy.

This sequence originates from a young woman with Graves' hyperthyroidism. Sequencing was carried out using blood. J is TRBJ1-1 and V is TRBV20-1; TRBD1 aligns across 7 bases. The CDR3 DNA reads as TGCAGTGCCAAAGGAAGGGACAGACTCACTGAAGCTTTCTTT. Translated: CSAKGRDRLTEAFF.